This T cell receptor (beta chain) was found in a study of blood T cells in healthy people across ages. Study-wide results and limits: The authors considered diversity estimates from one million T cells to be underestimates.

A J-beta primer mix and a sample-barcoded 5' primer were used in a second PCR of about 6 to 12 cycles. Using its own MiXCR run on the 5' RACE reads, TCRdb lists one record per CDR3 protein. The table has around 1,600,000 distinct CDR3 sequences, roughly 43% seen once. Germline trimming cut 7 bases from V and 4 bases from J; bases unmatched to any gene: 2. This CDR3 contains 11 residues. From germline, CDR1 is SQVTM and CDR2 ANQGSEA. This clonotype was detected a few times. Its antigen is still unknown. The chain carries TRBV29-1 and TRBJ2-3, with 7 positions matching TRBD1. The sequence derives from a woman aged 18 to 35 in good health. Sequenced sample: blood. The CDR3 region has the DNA TGCAGCGGTACAGGGGCAGATACGCAGTATTTT. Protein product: CSGTGADTQYF.